This TCR beta chain was retrieved from a study of T cells in Graves' hyperthyroidism and ophthalmopathy. Findings of the study overall: Most thyroid clonotypes expanded above 0.001 appeared in blood too. Model predictions of ophthalmopathy came a median approximately 6 months before onset. Ophthalmopathy was distinguished from stable hyperthyroidism by 13 V-J signatures.

TCR beta CDR3 sequences were amplified from RNA transcripts. Using the HTBI primer set, a first-round RT-PCR was run on the TCR CDR3. Via MiXCR, TCRdb re-called the multiplex PCR reads, giving one row per CDR3 protein. The sample shows about 480,000 distinct CDR3 sequences, approximately 14% of them seen only once. This clonotype came up a few times. Its antigen is unknown. Germline CDR1 reads SGHDT; CDR2 reads YYEEEE. V lost 4 bases and J lost 4, with 17 bases in between. The CDR3 totals 15 residues. This sequence was found in a woman aged 18-29 years with Graves' hyperthyroidism. Sequenced sample: blood. The chain recombines TRBV5-6 with TRBJ1-2; possibly TRBD1 for D (6 bases). CDR3 nucleotides: TGTGCCAGCAGCCCAGAGGCGGGGGGCCTCTATGGCTACACCTTC. Translation gives CASSPEAGGLYGYTF.